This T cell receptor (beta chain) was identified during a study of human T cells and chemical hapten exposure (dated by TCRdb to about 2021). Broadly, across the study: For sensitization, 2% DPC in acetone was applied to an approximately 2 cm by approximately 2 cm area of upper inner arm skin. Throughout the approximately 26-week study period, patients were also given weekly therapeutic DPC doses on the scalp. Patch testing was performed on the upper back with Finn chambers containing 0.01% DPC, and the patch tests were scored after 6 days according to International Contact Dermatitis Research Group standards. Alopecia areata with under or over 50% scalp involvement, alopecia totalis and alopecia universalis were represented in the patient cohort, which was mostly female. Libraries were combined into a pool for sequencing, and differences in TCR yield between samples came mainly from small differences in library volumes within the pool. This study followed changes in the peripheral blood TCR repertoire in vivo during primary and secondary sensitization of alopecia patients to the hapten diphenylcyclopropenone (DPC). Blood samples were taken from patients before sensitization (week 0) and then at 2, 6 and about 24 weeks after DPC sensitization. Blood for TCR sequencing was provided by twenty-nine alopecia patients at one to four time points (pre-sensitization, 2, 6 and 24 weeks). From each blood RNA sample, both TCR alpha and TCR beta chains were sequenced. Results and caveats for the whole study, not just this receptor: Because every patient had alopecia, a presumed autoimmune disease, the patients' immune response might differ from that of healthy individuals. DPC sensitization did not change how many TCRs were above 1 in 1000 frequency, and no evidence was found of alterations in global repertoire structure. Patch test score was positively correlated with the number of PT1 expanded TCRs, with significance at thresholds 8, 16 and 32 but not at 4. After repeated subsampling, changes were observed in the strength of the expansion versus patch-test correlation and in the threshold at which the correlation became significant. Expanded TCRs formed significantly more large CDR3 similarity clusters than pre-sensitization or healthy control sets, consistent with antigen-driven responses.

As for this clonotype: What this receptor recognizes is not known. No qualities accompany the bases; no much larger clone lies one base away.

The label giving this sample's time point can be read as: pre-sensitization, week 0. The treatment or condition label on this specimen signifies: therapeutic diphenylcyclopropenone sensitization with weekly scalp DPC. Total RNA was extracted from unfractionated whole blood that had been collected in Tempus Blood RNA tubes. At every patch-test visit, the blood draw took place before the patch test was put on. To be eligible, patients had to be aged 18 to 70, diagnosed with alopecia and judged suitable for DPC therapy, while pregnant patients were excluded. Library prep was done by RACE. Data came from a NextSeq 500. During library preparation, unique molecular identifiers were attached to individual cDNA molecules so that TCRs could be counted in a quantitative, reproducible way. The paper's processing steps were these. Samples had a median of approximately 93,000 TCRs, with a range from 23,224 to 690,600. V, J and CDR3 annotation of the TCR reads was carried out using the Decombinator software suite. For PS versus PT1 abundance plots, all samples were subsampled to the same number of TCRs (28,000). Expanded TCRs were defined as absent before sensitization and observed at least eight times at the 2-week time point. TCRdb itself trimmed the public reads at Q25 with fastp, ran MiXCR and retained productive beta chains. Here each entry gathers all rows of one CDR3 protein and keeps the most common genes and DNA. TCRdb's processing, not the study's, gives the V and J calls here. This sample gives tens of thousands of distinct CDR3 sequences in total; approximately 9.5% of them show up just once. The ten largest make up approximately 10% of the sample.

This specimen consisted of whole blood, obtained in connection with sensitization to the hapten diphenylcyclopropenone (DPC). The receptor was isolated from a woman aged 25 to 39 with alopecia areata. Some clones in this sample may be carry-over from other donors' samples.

The CDR3 has the sequence CASRSSGEKLFF. The DNA is TGTGCCAGCAGGAGTTCAGGTGAAAAACTGTTTTTT. The V and J genes are TRBV6-1 and TRBJ1-4; the D gene identity is not certain. Counted from cysteine to phenylalanine, this CDR3 has 12 amino acids. The kept DNA is CDR3 alone, 36 bases in frame from the first base. The junction carries 9 bases between V and J, which are trimmed by 6 bases and 7 bases respectively. CDR1 and CDR2 (MNHNS, SASEGT) derive from the germline V gene.